The source of this T cell receptor beta chain is a study of OX40 agonist ivuxolimab in advanced cancers. Study-wide context: Ivuxolimab was a fully human IgG2 agonistic monoclonal antibody targeting the costimulatory receptor OX40 (CD134). Intravenous ivuxolimab was administered to patients every 2 weeks at six dose levels: 0.01, 0.1, 0.3, 1.5, 3 and 10 mg/kg. Of the roughly 52 dose-escalation patients, hepatocellular carcinoma was present in approximately 20, melanoma in around 15, renal cell carcinoma in 9 and head and neck cancer in 9. The dose-escalation cohort was around 84% male with a mean age of approximately 60 years, ranging from roughly 23 to 90. Prior anti-PD-1, anti-PD-L1 or anti-CTLA-4 therapy was permitted, and 35% to 40% of dose-escalation patients had received checkpoint inhibitors. Partial responses occurred in three dose-escalation patients, of whom one had hepatocellular carcinoma and two had cutaneous melanoma. The purpose of peripheral TCRbeta sequencing was to test whether ivuxolimab changed TCR sequence diversity and led to clonal T-cell expansion. The paper covers the monotherapy dose-escalation part of the phase I ivuxolimab trial, which included N ≈ 57 patients. Findings and caveats that apply to the study as a whole: Low levels of normalized T-cell clonal expansion were also shown by some nonresponding patients. In the 0.1-3.0 mg/kg groups, partial responders had among the lowest normalized peripheral clonal expansion, particularly in CD8+ T cells. After ivuxolimab, CD8+ T cells had more expanded clones than CD4+ T cells on average. Clonal expansion of both CD4+ and CD8+ blood T cells was observed from baseline to week 6 at doses 0.1 to 3.0 mg/kg. The antigen specificity of the peripheral T cells that underwent clonal expansion was not determined.

A remark on this clone: No cognate antigen has been identified for it. Per-nucleotide qualities are absent, and no much larger clonotype sits a single base away.

The trial excluded patients who had a history of autoimmune disease or who were on systemic immunosuppression. Peripheral blood for TCR sequencing was drawn from every dose cohort at baseline, at cycle 4 day 1 and at cycle 7 day 1. The samples were taken from a phase I, first-in-human, multicenter, open-label dose-escalation trial of ivuxolimab. Adults with locally advanced or metastatic melanoma, renal cell, hepatocellular, or head and neck squamous cell carcinoma were enrolled in the trial. CD4+ and CD8+ T cells were sorted separately from peripheral blood before TCR sequencing. Genomic DNA was isolated from the sorted cells so that the TCRbeta CDR3 region could be sequenced. The immunoSEQ Assay was used for sequencing of TCRbeta CDR3 regions. In its TCRdb copy, this immuneACCESS table keeps in-frame sequences only and misses some clones. Where compared with another copy, unresolved V genes explain less than half of these, and the others have no known cause. The sample table contains about 93,000 clones; only one count was recorded for 92% of them. Roughly 0.53% of the sample lies in the top ten.

CDR1 SGHRS and CDR2 YFSETQ are derived from the germline V gene. Reading from cysteine to phenylalanine, the CDR3 counts 12 amino acids. The sequence is cut down to CDR3 DNA, 36 bases in frame from base 1. V and J are truncated by 3 bases and 6 bases respectively, leaving an intervening sequence of 6 bases. The sequence came from an adult with an advanced solid tumor such as melanoma, head and neck, liver or kidney cancer. The chain is assembled from TRBV5-1 and TRBJ2-2, with the D gene possibly TRBD1 or TRBD2, each one fitting 5 bases. Specimen: CD4+ or CD8+ T cells sorted from blood, collected in a trial of the OX40 agonist ivuxolimab. The DNA reads TGCGCCAGCAGCTGGGACGCCGGGGAGCTGTTTTTT. Translation gives CASSWDAGELFF.